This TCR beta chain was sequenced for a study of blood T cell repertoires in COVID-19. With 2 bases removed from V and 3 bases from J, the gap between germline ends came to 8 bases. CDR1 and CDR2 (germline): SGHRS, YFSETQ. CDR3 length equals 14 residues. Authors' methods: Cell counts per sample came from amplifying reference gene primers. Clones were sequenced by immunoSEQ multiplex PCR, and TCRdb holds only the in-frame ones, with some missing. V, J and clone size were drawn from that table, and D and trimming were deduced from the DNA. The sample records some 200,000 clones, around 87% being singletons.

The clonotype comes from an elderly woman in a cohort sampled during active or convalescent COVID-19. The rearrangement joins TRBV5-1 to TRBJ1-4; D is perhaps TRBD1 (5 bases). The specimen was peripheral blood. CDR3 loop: CASSFGASNEKLFF. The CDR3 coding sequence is TGCGCCAGCAGCTTTGGGGCGTCTAATGAAAAACTGTTTTTT.